Reported below is one T cell receptor beta chain. The data stem from a study of technical replicates of blood from four donors. The method was immunoSEQ multiplex PCR; TCRdb's version includes in-frame clones alone and lacks a portion of them. The sample shows 66,000 or so clones, about 96% of them seen only once. The ends lost 4 bases at V and 6 bases at J; junction bases unmatched: 6. The germline CDR1 and CDR2 sequences are KGHSH and LQKENI. This CDR3 spans 15 amino acids. The origin of this receptor is a human donor in good health. The sequenced sample was T cells isolated from PBMCs. This sequence joins TRBV18 and TRBJ1-6; 7 positions match TRBD1. The CDR3 region is CASSLPGQFNSPLHF. CDR3 in DNA: TGTGCCAGCTCACTCCCGGGACAGTTTAATTCACCCCTCCACTTT.